These 28 T cell receptor beta chains were sequenced from one sample in a study of post-analysis software for immune sequencing data. Findings of the study overall: Controls had lower frequencies than patients of about 5 TRBV segments, which included TRBV5-6, TRBV5-1 and TRBV20-1.

Incorporated into the TCR beta cDNA libraries were unique molecular identifiers, which served to reduce PCR and sequencing biases. TCRdb called the PCR reads again in MiXCR, with one record for every CDR3 protein. The data contain around 400,000 distinct CDR3 sequences, about 40% of them singletons. These receptors have no identified antigens. Specimen: blood. These receptors all stem from a girl between 2 and 10 years old with multiple sclerosis.

This clonotype was observed once. The rearrangement joins TRBV12-3 or TRBV12-4 to TRBJ2-5, with D perhaps TRBD1 (5 bases). The CDR3 is 10 residues long. Trimming removed 9 bases at V and 4 bases at J, with 6 bases between. The CDR3 loop reads CASQGETQYF. CDR3 DNA sequence: TGTGCCAGTCAGGGAGAGACCCAGTACTTC.

This clonotype was picked up a small number of times. The chain links TRBV28 to TRBJ1-1; D unclear. The CDR3 has 12 residues. Germline CDR1 is MDHEN and CDR2 is SYDVKM. With 2 bases removed from V and 2 bases from J, the gap between germline ends came to 3 bases. This CDR3 reads CASSLSNTEAFF. The CDR3 DNA is TGTGCCAGCAGTTTAAGTAACACTGAAGCTTTCTTT.

The chain uses TRBV10-3 and TRBJ2-7; 10 nucleotides line up with TRBD2. The end of the DNA fits TRBJ2-5 better, so the J call may be wrong. The germline V gene encodes CDR1 ENHRY and CDR2 SYGVKD. The CDR3 extends over 15 amino acids. The CDR3 spells CAISESTSGSETQYF. In DNA form, the CDR3 reads TGTGCCATCAGTGAGTCGACTAGCGGGTCGGAGACCCAGTACTTC.

This chain joins TRBV5-1 and TRBJ2-1; D perhaps matches TRBD1 (6 bases). The V end lost 3 bases, the J end lost 9 bases, and 16 bases lay between the germline ends. The CDR3 contains 14 residues. CDR1 is SGHRS, CDR2 YFSETQ, per germline. CDR3 sequence reads: CASSSEVGTPEQFF. As DNA, the CDR3 is TGCGCCAGCAGCTCAGAAGTGGGGACACCTGAGCAGTTCTTC. The full variable domain, completed using reference TRBV5-1 and TRBJ2-1, is KAGVTQTPRYLIKTRGQQVTLSCSPISGHRSVSWYQQTPGQGLQFLFEYFSETQRNKGNFPGRFSGRQFSNSRSEMNVSTLELGDSALYLCASSSEVGTPEQFFGPGTRLTVL.

This clonotype was picked up a small number of times. The chain is built from TRBV10-3 and TRBJ2-4, with D tentatively TRBD1 (6 bases). The better agreement between TRBJ2-7 and the DNA end casts doubt on the J call. Germline loops: CDR1 ENHRY, CDR2 SYGVKD. The CDR3 runs 15 residues. CDR3 region: CAISELRGRYYEQYF. The CDR3 DNA reads as TGTGCCATCAGTGAGCTCAGGGGCAGGTACTACGAGCAGTACTTC.

This clonotype occurred a few times. V gene TRBV14 combines with J gene TRBJ2-3; D may be TRBD2 (6 bases). The CDR3 is 15 residues long. Between the trimmed V and J ends, which lost 1 base and 2 bases, there was a span of 10 bases. Germline assignment: CDR1 SGHDN and CDR2 FVKESK. CDR3 residues: CASSQAAGTTDTQYF. As DNA, the CDR3 is TGTGCCAGCAGCCAAGCCGCGGGGACCACAGATACGCAGTATTTT.

The V gene is TRBV20-1, the J gene TRBJ2-7, with no clear D. V lost 3 bases and J lost 4, with 10 bases in between. CDR3 length: 12 amino acids. CDR1 is DFQATT and CDR2 is SNEGSKA in the germline V gene (reference sequence). In DNA form, the CDR3 reads TGCAGTGCTAGCCAGACGTCTTACGAGCAGTACTTC. Translated, it gives CSASQTSYEQYF.

The V gene is TRBV28, the J gene TRBJ2-7; no clear D gene. The CDR3 has 15 amino acids. V lost 6 bases, J lost 3 bases, and 18 bases lay in between. Germline assignment: CDR1 MDHEN and CDR2 SYDVKM. As DNA, the CDR3 is TGTGCCAGCAGCCCTCTGGCGCGGAAGGTCTACGAGCAGTACTTC. Translation: CASSPLARKVYEQYF.

The CDR3 loop reads CASRPDRGQETQYF. The CDR3 DNA reads as TGTGCCAGCAGGCCTGACAGGGGGCAAGAGACCCAGTACTTC. The V gene is TRBV27, the J gene TRBJ2-5; TRBD1 aligns across 9 bases. Germline CDR1 reads MNHEY; CDR2 reads SMNVEV (reference sequence). J lost 2 bases, V lost 6 bases, and 4 bases had no gene match. The CDR3 is 14 amino acids.

This clonotype was seen a few times. CDR3 sequence: CASSAEAASGLDTQYF. The CDR3 DNA reads as TGTGCCAGCAGTGCCGAGGCCGCTAGCGGTTTAGATACGCAGTATTTT. The V call is TRBV2, the J call TRBJ2-3; the match to TRBD2 covers 7 bases. The V gene end was trimmed by 4 bases and the J gene end by 5 bases; junction bases not matched to a gene: 12. Per germline, CDR1 SNHLY and CDR2 FYNNEI. The CDR3 is 16 amino acids. The full variable domain, rest sourced from reference TRBV2 and TRBJ2-3, is EPEVTQTPSHQVTQMGQEVILRCVPISNHLYFYWYRQILGQKVEFLVSFYNNEISEKSEIFDDQFSVERPDGSNFTLKIRSTKLEDSAMYFCASSAEAASGLDTQYFGPGTRLTVL.

This clonotype was seen a handful of times. V usage is TRBV12-3 or TRBV12-4 and J usage is TRBJ2-3; D is undetermined. V gave up 1 base and J gave up 4 bases, with 15 bases separating them. The CDR3 totals 16 residues. Here the CDR3 reads CASSLEAGTLADTQYF. The CDR3, as DNA: TGTGCCAGCAGTTTAGAGGCTGGCACGCTGGCAGATACGCAGTATTTT.

This sequence joins TRBV11-2 and TRBJ2-7, with D possibly TRBD2 on 5 matching bases. Germline CDR1 and CDR2: SGHAT and FQNNGV. V was clipped by 1 base and J by 4 bases, with 14 bases between them. The CDR3 extends over 15 amino acids. The CDR3 loop is CASSLARATGYEQYF. DNA of the CDR3: TGTGCCAGCAGCTTAGCTCGGGCGACGGGGTACGAGCAGTACTTC.

In its sample, this clonotype was seen many times. CDR3 sequence: CASSLELSEQFF. CDR3 in DNA: TGTGCCAGCAGCTTAGAACTCTCAGAGCAGTTCTTC. The chain joins TRBV7-9 to TRBJ2-1, with D uncertain. V lost 1 base and J lost 10, with 8 bases in between. The germline gives CDR1 SEHNR, CDR2 FQNEAQ (reference sequence). The CDR3 loop spans 12 amino acids.

The chain has TRBV5-1 and TRBJ2-7, with D maybe TRBD2 (5 bases). The CDR3 totals 17 residues. V gave up 0 bases and J gave up 0 bases, with 16 bases separating them. CDR1 and CDR2 (germline): SGHRS, YFSETQ. CDR3 nucleotides: TGCGCCAGCAGCTTGGAGAAGGCGGGCACGAGCTCCTACGAGCAGTACTTC. Translation gives CASSLEKAGTSSYEQYF. The entire variable domain, with the rest obtained from reference TRBV5-1 and TRBJ2-7, is as follows: KAGVTQTPRYLIKTRGQQVTLSCSPISGHRSVSWYQQTPGQGLQFLFEYFSETQRNKGNFPGRFSGRQFSNSRSEMNVSTLELGDSALYLCASSLEKAGTSSYEQYFGPGTRLTVT.

V gene TRBV28 combines with J gene TRBJ2-3; 12 bases fit TRBD2. The V gene end was trimmed by 1 base and the J gene end by 3 bases; junction bases not matched to a gene: 8. Germline CDR1 and CDR2: MDHEN and SYDVKM. The CDR3 consists of 18 residues. This CDR3 reads CASSLSSGGAGSTDTQYF. CDR3 DNA: TGTGCCAGCAGTTTATCTAGCGGGGGGGCCGGGAGTACAGATACGCAGTATTTT. The variable domain in full, completed from reference TRBV28 and TRBJ2-3, reads DVKVTQSSRYLVKRTGEKVFLECVQDMDHENMFWYRQDPGLGLRLIYFSYDVKMKEKGDIPEGYSVSREKKERFSLILESASTNQTSMYLCASSLSSGGAGSTDTQYFGPGTRLTVL.

The gene calls are TRBV12-3 or TRBV12-4 and TRBJ1-2, with 8 nucleotides matching TRBD1. V shed 4 bases and J 5 bases; nucleotides not matched to a gene: 6. This CDR3 is 14 amino acids long. The CDR3 loop reads CASSWTGPAYGYTF. The CDR3 coding sequence is TGTGCCAGCAGTTGGACAGGGCCGGCTTATGGCTACACCTTC.

The chain carries TRBV29-1 and TRBJ2-4; 9 nucleotides agree with TRBD1. The junction had 2 bases not matched to a gene; V was cut back by 7 bases and J by 1 base. The CDR3 extends over 13 amino acids. Germline lookup yields CDR1 SQVTM and CDR2 ANQGSEA. In DNA form, the CDR3 reads TGCAGCGCCGGACAGGGGGCCAAAAACATTCAGTACTTC. This encodes CSAGQGAKNIQYF.

The rearrangement joins TRBV25-1 to TRBJ1-2; D is unclear. The V gene lost 4 bases and the J gene lost 1 base, with 4 bases spanning the gap. CDR1 and CDR2 (germline): MGHDK, SYGVNS. The CDR3 extends over 12 amino acids. The CDR3 spells CASSGYNYGYTF. DNA for the CDR3: TGTGCCAGCAGTGGTTATAACTATGGCTACACCTTC.

The gene calls are TRBV5-6 and TRBJ2-1; tentatively, D is TRBD2 (7 bases). Germline V gene sequence: CDR1 SGHDT, CDR2 YYEEEE. This CDR3 contains 14 residues. V lost 2 bases, J lost 15 bases, and 21 bases lay in between. The CDR3 sequence: CASSLGSAGAGGFF. The CDR3, as DNA: TGTGCCAGCAGCTTAGGGTCCGCGGGGGCAGGTGGGTTCTTC. Variable domain in full (rest from reference TRBV5-6 and TRBJ2-1): DAGVTQSPTHLIKTRGQQVTLRCSPKSGHDTVSWYQQALGQGPQFIFQYYEEEERQRGNFPDRFSGHQFPNYSSELNVNALLLGDSALYLCASSLGSAGAGGFFGPGTRLTVL.

The J gene is TRBJ2-1, the V gene TRBV29-1; TRBD2 is a possible D gene (6 bases). The V gene lost 4 bases and the J gene lost 4 bases, with 14 bases spanning the gap. This CDR3 is built from 14 residues. The germline V gene has CDR1 SQVTM and CDR2 ANQGSEA. In DNA form, the CDR3 reads TGCAGCGTTGGAAGAGCGGGCCCGTACAATGAGCAGTTCTTC. Translation gives CSVGRAGPYNEQFF.

This clonotype was seen more than once but under ten times. This chain connects TRBV4-2 to TRBJ1-2; D is uncertain. The CDR3 has 15 residues. Germline V gene sequence: CDR1 LGHNA, CDR2 YNFKEQ. V was clipped by 0 bases and J by 0 bases, with 8 bases between them. The CDR3 DNA reads as TGTGCCAGCAGCCAAGAGGAGAATACTAACTATGGCTACACCTTC. This encodes CASSQEENTNYGYTF.

This chain links TRBV12-3 or TRBV12-4 with TRBJ1-4; no reliable D call. This CDR3 has 14 amino acids. Trimming left V 3 bases short and J 7 bases short, with 12 bases between. The DNA for the CDR3 is TGTGCCAGCAGTTTGAATCAGGACGGTGAAAAACTGTTTTTT. Protein sequence: CASSLNQDGEKLFF.

The chain carries TRBV7-2 and TRBJ1-6; D ambiguous. This CDR3 comprises 16 residues. Trimming left V 5 bases short and J 0 bases short, with 11 bases between. Germline values: CDR1 SGHTA, CDR2 FQGNSA. Here the CDR3 reads CASSPQSTSYNSPLHF. The CDR3, as DNA: TGTGCCAGCAGCCCCCAAAGTACCTCCTATAATTCACCCCTCCACTTT.

The chain links TRBV11-2 to TRBJ2-1; 8 bases align to TRBD2. The trim removed 5 bases at V and 8 bases at J, leaving 5 bases unmatched. This CDR3 has 13 amino acids. The germline gives CDR1 SGHAT, CDR2 FQNNGV. The CDR3 DNA sequence: TGTGCCAGCAGCCCCGGGACTAGTGATGAGCAGTTCTTC. Its translation is CASSPGTSDEQFF.

The chain joins TRBV27 to TRBJ1-1, with 8 bases fitting TRBD1. CDR3 length equals 14 residues. The junction had 7 bases not matched to a gene; V was cut back by 3 bases and J by 7 bases. From germline, CDR1 is MNHEY and CDR2 SMNVEV (reference sequence). This CDR3 is CASSFRQGASEAFF. CDR3 coding DNA: TGTGCCAGCAGTTTCAGGCAGGGGGCCAGTGAAGCTTTCTTT.

The chain joins TRBV28 to TRBJ2-5; D uncertain. The CDR3 runs 10 residues. V lost 7 bases and J lost 13, with 13 bases in between. The germline CDR1 and CDR2 sequences are MDHEN and SYDVKM. CDR3 residues: CASMGKKRYF. The CDR3 DNA sequence: TGTGCCAGCATGGGCAAGAAGAGGTACTTC. Complete variable domain (other parts from reference TRBV28 and TRBJ2-5): DVKVTQSSRYLVKRTGEKVFLECVQDMDHENMFWYRQDPGLGLRLIYFSYDVKMKEKGDIPEGYSVSREKKERFSLILESASTNQTSMYLCASMGKKRYFGPGTRLLVL.

The chain links TRBV25-1 to TRBJ1-2, with 11 bases fitting TRBD1. There are 14 residues in the CDR3. Per the germline V gene, CDR1 is MGHDK and CDR2 is SYGVNS. Germline trimming cut 6 bases from V and 4 bases from J; bases unmatched to any gene: 4. The CDR3 coding sequence is TGTGCCAGCAGAAGGACAGGGGGCGGCTATGGCTACACCTTC. Amino acids: CASRRTGGGYGYTF.

The gene calls are TRBV7-2 and TRBJ2-3; 7 bases fit TRBD1. CDR3 length: 16 amino acids. The J segment lost 5 bases and the V segment lost 1 base, leaving 9 bases of the junction unmatched. Germline lookup yields CDR1 SGHTA and CDR2 FQGNSA. The CDR3 nucleotides are TGTGCCAGCAGCTTAGTGGGCGCGAGGGGGCAAGATACGCAGTATTTT. Its protein product is CASSLVGARGQDTQYF.